This T cell receptor beta chain was sequenced during a study of OX40 agonist ivuxolimab in advanced cancers. Overall study findings and caveats: Low clonal expansion, among the lowest seen, marked partial responders at 0.1-3.0 mg/kg. Expanded clones were, on average, more numerous in CD8+ T cells than in CD4+.

CDR1 and CDR2 (germline): SEHNR, FQNEAQ (reference sequence). The CDR3 is made up of 15 amino acids. Trimming left V 5 bases short and J 6 bases short, with 18 bases between. Notes on this clone: Its antigen remains unidentified.

Libraries were prepared by immunoSEQ multiplex PCR; TCRdb keeps only in-frame clonotypes and omits some of them. The sample shows more than 80,000 clones, approximately 88% of them seen only once. The source material was CD4+ or CD8+ T cells sorted from blood, sampled in a trial of the OX40 agonist ivuxolimab. The rearrangement links TRBV7-9 to TRBJ2-3, with TRBD2 as a possible D gene (6 bases). This clonotype originated in an adult with an advanced solid tumor such as melanoma, head and neck, liver or kidney cancer. Here the CDR3 DNA reads TGTGCCAGCAGCCCCCCCGGGGGACCTAGGGATACGCAGTATTTT. It specifies CASSPPGGPRDTQYF.